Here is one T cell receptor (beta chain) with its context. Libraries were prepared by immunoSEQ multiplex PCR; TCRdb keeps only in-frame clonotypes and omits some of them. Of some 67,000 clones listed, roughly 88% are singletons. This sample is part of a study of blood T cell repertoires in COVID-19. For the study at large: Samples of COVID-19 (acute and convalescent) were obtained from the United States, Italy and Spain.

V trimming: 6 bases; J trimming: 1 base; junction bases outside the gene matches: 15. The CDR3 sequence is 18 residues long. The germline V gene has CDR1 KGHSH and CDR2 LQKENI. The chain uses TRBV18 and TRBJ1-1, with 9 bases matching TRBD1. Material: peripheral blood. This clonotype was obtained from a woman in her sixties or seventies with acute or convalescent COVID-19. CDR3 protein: CASSRSPGTGSENTEAFF. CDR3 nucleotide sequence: TGTGCCAGCTCGCGTAGTCCCGGGACAGGGTCGGAGAACACTGAAGCTTTCTTT.